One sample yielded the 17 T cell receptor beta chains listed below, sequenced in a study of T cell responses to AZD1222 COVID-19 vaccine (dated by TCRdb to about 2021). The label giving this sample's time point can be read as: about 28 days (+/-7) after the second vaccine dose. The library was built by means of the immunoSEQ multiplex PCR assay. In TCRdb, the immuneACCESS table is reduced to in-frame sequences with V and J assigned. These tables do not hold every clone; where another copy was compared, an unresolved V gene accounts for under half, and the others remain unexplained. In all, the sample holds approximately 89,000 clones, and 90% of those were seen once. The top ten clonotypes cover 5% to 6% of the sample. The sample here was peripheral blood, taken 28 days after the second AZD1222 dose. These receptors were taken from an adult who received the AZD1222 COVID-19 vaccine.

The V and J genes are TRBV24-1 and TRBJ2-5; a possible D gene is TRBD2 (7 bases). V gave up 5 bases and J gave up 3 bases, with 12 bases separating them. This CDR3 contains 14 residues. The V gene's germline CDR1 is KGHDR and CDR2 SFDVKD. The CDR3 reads CATSVGGPKETQYF. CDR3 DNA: TGTGCCACCAGTGTCGGGGGGCCCAAAGAGACCCAGTACTTC.

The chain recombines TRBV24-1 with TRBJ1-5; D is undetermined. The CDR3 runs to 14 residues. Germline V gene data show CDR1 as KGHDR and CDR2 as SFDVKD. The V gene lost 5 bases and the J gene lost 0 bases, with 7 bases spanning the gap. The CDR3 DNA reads TGTGCCACCAGTGTTAGTTATAGCAATCAGCCCCAGCATTTT. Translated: CATSVSYSNQPQHF.

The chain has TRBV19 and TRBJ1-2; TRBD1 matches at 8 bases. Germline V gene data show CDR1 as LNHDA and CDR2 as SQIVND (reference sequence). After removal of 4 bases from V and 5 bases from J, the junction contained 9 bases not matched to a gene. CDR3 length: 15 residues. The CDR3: CASSKDRGIPYGYTF. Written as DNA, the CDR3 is TGTGCCAGTAGTAAAGACAGGGGCATTCCGTATGGCTACACCTTC.

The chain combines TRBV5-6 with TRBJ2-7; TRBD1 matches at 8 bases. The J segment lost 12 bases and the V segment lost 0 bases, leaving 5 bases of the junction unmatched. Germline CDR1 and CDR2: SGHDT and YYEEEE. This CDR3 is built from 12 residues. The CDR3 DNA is TGTGCCAGCAGCTTGGTAACAGGGGGTCTGTACTTC. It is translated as CASSLVTGGLYF.

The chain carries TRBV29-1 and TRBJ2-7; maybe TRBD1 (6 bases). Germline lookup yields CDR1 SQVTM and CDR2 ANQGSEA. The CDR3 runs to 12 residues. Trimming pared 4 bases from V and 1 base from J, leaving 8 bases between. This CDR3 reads CSVGGQSYEQYF. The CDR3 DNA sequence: TGCAGCGTTGGGGGGCAGTCCTACGAGCAGTACTTC.

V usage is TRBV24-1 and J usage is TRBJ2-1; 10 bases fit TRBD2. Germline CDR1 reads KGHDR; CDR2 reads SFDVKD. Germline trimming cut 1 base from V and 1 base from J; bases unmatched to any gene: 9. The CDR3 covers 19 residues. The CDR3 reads CATSDFPVTSGLSYNEQFF. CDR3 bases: TGTGCCACCAGTGATTTCCCCGTGACTAGCGGGCTATCCTACAATGAGCAGTTCTTC.

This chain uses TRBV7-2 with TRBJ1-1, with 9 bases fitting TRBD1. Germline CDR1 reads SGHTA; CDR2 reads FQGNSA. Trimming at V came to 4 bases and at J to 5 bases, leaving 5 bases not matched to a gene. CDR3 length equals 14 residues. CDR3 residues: CASSYGTGRTEAFF. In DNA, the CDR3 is TGTGCCAGCAGCTATGGGACAGGGAGAACTGAAGCTTTCTTT.

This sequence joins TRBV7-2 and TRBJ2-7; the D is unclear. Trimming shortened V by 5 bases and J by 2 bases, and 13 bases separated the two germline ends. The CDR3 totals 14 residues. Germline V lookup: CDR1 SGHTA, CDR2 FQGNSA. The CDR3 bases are TGTGCCAGCAGCCGCCCCGCCCATACCTACGAGCAGTACTTC. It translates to CASSRPAHTYEQYF.

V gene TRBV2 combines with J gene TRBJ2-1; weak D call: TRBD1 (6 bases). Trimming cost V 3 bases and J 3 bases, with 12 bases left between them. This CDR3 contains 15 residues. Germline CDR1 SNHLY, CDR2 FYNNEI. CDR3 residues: CASSEQQGFYNEQFF. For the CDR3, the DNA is TGTGCCAGCAGTGAGCAACAGGGATTCTACAATGAGCAGTTCTTC.

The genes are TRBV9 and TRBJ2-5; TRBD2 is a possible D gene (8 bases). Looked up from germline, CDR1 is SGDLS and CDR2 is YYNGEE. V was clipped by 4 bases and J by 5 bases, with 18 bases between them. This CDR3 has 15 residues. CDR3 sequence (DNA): TGTGCCAGCAGCCAGACTAGCGCACAGGGGGAGACCCAGTACTTC. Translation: CASSQTSAQGETQYF.

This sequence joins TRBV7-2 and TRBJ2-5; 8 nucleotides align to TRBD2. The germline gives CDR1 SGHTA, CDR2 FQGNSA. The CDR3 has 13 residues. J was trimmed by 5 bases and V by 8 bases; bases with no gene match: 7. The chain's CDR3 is CASQRGGLETQYF. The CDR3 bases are TGTGCCAGCCAACGCGGGGGGTTGGAGACCCAGTACTTC.

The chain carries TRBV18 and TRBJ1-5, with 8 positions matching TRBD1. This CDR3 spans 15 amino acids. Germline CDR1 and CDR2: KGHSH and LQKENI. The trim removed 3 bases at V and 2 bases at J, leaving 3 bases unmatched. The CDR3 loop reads CASSPDRGGNQPQHF. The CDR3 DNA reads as TGTGCCAGCTCACCCGACAGGGGAGGCAATCAGCCCCAGCATTTT.

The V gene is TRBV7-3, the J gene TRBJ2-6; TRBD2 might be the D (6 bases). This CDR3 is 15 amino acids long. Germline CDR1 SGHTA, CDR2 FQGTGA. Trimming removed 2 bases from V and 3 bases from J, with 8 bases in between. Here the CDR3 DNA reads TGTGCCAGCAGCTTAGGGGGAGGTGGGGCCAACGTCCTGACTTTC. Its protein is CASSLGGGGANVLTF. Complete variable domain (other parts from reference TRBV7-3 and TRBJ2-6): GAGVSQTPSNKVTEKGKYVELRCDPISGHTALYWYRQSLGQGPEFLIYFQGTGAADDSGLPNDRFFAVRPEGSVSTLKIQRTERGDSAVYLCASSLGGGGANVLTFGAGSRLTVL.

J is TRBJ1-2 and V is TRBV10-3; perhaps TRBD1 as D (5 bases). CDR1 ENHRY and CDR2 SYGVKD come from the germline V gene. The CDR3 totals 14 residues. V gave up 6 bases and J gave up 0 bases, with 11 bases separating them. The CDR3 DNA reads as TGTGCCATCAGGATGGACACTGCTAACTATGGCTACACCTTC. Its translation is CAIRMDTANYGYTF.

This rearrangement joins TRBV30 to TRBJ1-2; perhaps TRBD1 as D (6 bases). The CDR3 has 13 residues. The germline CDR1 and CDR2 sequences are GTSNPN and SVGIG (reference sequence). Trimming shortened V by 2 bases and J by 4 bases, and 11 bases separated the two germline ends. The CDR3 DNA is TGTGCCTGGAGTCGAGGACAGAGCTATGGCTACACCTTC. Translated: CAWSRGQSYGYTF.

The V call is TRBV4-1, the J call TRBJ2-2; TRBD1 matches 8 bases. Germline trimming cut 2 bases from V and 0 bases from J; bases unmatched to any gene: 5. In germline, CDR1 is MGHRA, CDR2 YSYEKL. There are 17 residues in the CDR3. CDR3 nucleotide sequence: TGCGCCAGCAGCCAACTCGGGACAGGATCGAACACCGGGGAGCTGTTTTTT. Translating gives CASSQLGTGSNTGELFF.

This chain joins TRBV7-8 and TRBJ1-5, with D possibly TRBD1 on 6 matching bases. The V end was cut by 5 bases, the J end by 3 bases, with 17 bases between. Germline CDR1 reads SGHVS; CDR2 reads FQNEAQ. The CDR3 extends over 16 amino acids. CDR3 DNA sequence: TGTGCCAGCAGCCGGAGGGGGGACGGGAACAATCAGCCCCAGCATTTT. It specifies CASSRRGDGNNQPQHF.